The rows below give T cell receptor beta chains drawn from one sample of a study of T cell responses to AZD1222 COVID-19 vaccine. Using immunoSEQ multiplex PCR, the repertoire was profiled, and TCRdb retains in-frame clones only, with some absent. The data hold around 100,000 clones, with 70% to 90% observed a single time. The specimen comprised peripheral blood, sampled 28 days after the second AZD1222 dose. The receptors were gathered from an adult who received the AZD1222 COVID-19 vaccine. Both conserved end residues are part of each CDR3. D genes are given only for firm matches. A clone size is listed for some rows: how often the clone was seen (once, few, many), or a class if it is expanded.

once | TRBJ1-1 | TRBV24-1 | TRBD1 | CATQGGTLNTEAFF | TGTGCCACCCAGGGGGGGACACTGAACACTGAAGCTTTCTTT
NA | TRBJ2-1 | TRBV2 | TRBD2 | CASTISGRTYNEQFF | TGTGCCAGCACCATTAGCGGGAGGACCTACAATGAGCAGTTCTTC
NA | TRBJ1-1 | TRBV5-1 | NA | CASSLDRVEAFF | TGCGCCAGCAGCTTGGACAGGGTTGAAGCTTTCTTT
medium-sized | TRBJ1-2 | TRBV5-1 | NA | CASSLAAGEDGYTF | TGCGCCAGCAGCTTGGCGGCAGGGGAGGATGGCTACACCTTC
NA | TRBJ2-1 | TRBV27 | TRBD2 | CASSPSSGRGNNEQFF | TGTGCCAGCAGTCCCTCTAGCGGGAGAGGTAACAATGAGCAGTTCTTC
NA | TRBJ2-7 | TRBV4-1 | NA | CASSFAPDSSYEQYF | TGCGCCAGCAGCTTTGCCCCGGACAGCTCCTACGAGCAGTACTTC
once | TRBJ1-5 | TRBV28 | NA | CASRALEGARNQPQHF | TGTGCCAGCAGAGCCTTAGAAGGGGCCCGCAATCAGCCCCAGCATTTT
NA | TRBJ2-1 | TRBV6-2/TRBV6-3 | NA | CASSLLWGPDNEQFF | TGTGCCAGCAGTCTGCTATGGGGACCGGACAATGAGCAGTTCTTC
NA | TRBJ1-4 | TRBV12-3/TRBV12-4 | NA | CASSHQLTEPRVF | TGTGCCAGCAGCCACCAGTTGACGGAACCTAGGGTTTTT
NA | TRBJ1-3 | TRBV7-2 | NA | CASSLGGVRAGNTIYF | TGTGCCAGCAGCTTAGGAGGTGTCAGGGCTGGAAACACCATATATTTT
NA | TRBJ2-1 | TRBV24-1 | TRBD2 | CATRASGPSYNEQFF | TGTGCCACCAGGGCTAGCGGACCCTCCTACAATGAGCAGTTCTTC
NA | TRBJ1-1 | TRBV24-1 | NA | CATSEPGGTEAFF | TGTGCCACCAGTGAGCCCGGAGGAACTGAAGCTTTCTTT
NA | TRBJ1-2 | TRBV2 | NA | CASSDLRGTYGYTF | TGTGCCAGCAGCGACCTACGGGGGACCTATGGCTACACCTTC
NA | TRBJ2-1 | TRBV30 | NA | CAWSVTAYNEQFF | TGTGCCTGGAGTGTAACAGCCTACAATGAGCAGTTCTTC
NA | TRBJ2-3 | TRBV30 | TRBD2 | CAWSPLAEGTDTQYF | TGTGCCTGGAGTCCACTAGCGGAGGGCACAGATACGCAGTATTTT
NA | TRBJ2-1 | TRBV10-2 | NA | CASSERSSYNEQFF | TGCGCCAGCAGTGAGAGGAGCTCCTACAATGAGCAGTTCTTC
NA | TRBJ2-7 | TRBV6-2/TRBV6-3 | TRBD1 | CASSLTGSSYEQYF | TGTGCCAGCAGTTTGACAGGGAGCTCCTACGAGCAGTACTTC
NA | TRBJ1-2 | TRBV3-1/TRBV3-2 | NA | CASSQDDYGYTF | TGTGCCAGCAGCCAAGATGACTATGGCTACACCTTC
NA | TRBJ2-5 | TRBV14 | NA | CASSQEGARETQYF | TGTGCCAGCAGCCAAGAAGGGGCGCGAGAGACCCAGTACTTC
NA | TRBJ1-1 | TRBV7-9 | TRBD1 | CASSFQGGTEAFF | TGTGCCAGCAGCTTTCAGGGGGGAACTGAAGCTTTCTTT
NA | TRBJ1-1 | TRBV9 | TRBD1 | CASSDGTGEFMNTEAFF | TGTGCCAGCAGCGACGGGACAGGGGAATTCATGAACACTGAAGCTTTCTTT
NA | TRBJ1-1 | TRBV27 | TRBD1 | CASSLSRQGYGEAFF | TGTGCCAGCAGTCTTTCTAGACAGGGTTATGGAGAAGCTTTCTTT
NA | TRBJ2-3 | TRBV30 | TRBD1 | CAWSAHGTGVDTQYF | TGTGCCTGGAGTGCCCACGGGACAGGGGTAGATACGCAGTATTTT
NA | TRBJ2-7 | TRBV2 | TRBD2 | CASRPGLAGGVYEQYF | TGTGCCAGCAGGCCGGGACTAGCGGGAGGCGTATACGAGCAGTACTTC
NA | TRBJ1-2 | TRBV18 | TRBD1 | CASSPRRVSGQHNYGYTF | TGTGCCAGCTCACCAAGGAGGGTCTCGGGACAGCATAACTATGGCTACACCTTC
NA | TRBJ1-4 | TRBV5-1 | NA | CASSLAPGANEKLFF | TGCGCCAGCAGCTTGGCCCCTGGAGCTAATGAAAAACTGTTTTTT
NA | TRBJ2-2 | TRBV5-4 | TRBD1 | CARNRGTTGELFF | TGTGCCCGCAACAGGGGGACCACCGGGGAGCTGTTTTTT
few | TRBJ2-6 | TRBV4-3 | TRBD1 | CASSQETGAGANVLTF | TGCGCCAGCAGCCAAGAGACAGGGGCTGGGGCCAACGTCCTGACTTTC
NA | TRBJ1-1 | TRBV5-1 | TRBD1 | CASSAWDSTNTEAFF | TGCGCCAGCAGCGCCTGGGACAGTACGAACACTGAAGCTTTCTTT
once | TRBJ2-5 | TRBV18 | TRBD1 | CASSPPGQGAKIETQYF | TGTGCCAGCTCACCCCCGGGACAGGGGGCTAAGATTGAGACCCAGTACTTC
medium-sized | TRBJ1-1 | TRBV3-1/TRBV3-2 | NA | CASSQATATTEAFF | TGTGCCAGCAGCCAAGCCACAGCGACCACTGAAGCTTTCTTT
NA | TRBJ1-2 | TRBV30 | NA | CAWSYKGTESYGYTF | TGTGCCTGGAGTTATAAAGGGACCGAATCCTATGGCTACACCTTC
NA | TRBJ2-5 | TRBV6-2/TRBV6-3 | TRBD2 | CASSYSGTLRAIETQYF | TGTGCCAGCAGTTACAGCGGGACTCTCCGAGCCATAGAGACCCAGTACTTC
NA | TRBJ2-1 | TRBV11-3 | NA | CASSLGVLAGSHNNEQFF | TGTGCCAGCAGCTTAGGAGTGTTGGCGGGAAGTCACAACAATGAGCAGTTCTTC
once | TRBJ2-5 | TRBV30 | TRBD1 | CAWSGGQGPETQYF | TGTGCCTGGAGTGGTGGACAGGGGCCAGAGACCCAGTACTTC
NA | TRBJ2-5 | TRBV30 | NA | CAWSVQETQYF | TGTGCCTGGAGTGTACAAGAGACCCAGTACTTC
NA | TRBJ2-3 | TRBV19 | NA | CASSFVIAVDTQYF | TGTGCCAGTAGTTTTGTAATAGCTGTAGATACGCAGTATTTT
NA | TRBJ1-1 | TRBV19 | NA | CASSLLGGRRNTEAFF | TGTGCCAGTAGCCTTTTAGGGGGGAGGAGGAACACTGAAGCTTTCTTT
NA | TRBJ2-2 | TRBV7-6 | NA | CASSVTFTGELFF | TGTGCCAGCAGCGTAACGTTCACCGGGGAGCTGTTTTTT
NA | TRBJ2-5 | TRBV3-1/TRBV3-2 | TRBD2 | CASSQGLAGVWETQYF | TGTGCCAGCAGCCAAGGGCTAGCGGGAGTGTGGGAGACCCAGTACTTC
NA | TRBJ2-2 | TRBV6-4 | TRBD1 | CASSPGTGFDTGELFF | TGTGCCAGCAGCCCAGGGACAGGGTTCGACACCGGGGAGCTGTTTTTT
NA | TRBJ2-7 | TRBV2 | TRBD1 | CASTSPVGTGIYEQYF | TGTGCCAGCACCAGCCCGGTCGGGACAGGGATCTACGAGCAGTACTTC
NA | TRBJ1-2 | TRBV15 | NA | CATSPDGGGYGYTF | TGTGCCACCAGCCCCGACGGGGGGGGCTATGGCTACACCTTC
NA | TRBJ1-2 | TRBV19 | NA | CASTPGLSPFWYGYTF | TGTGCCAGTACCCCGGGTTTGAGCCCCTTTTGGTATGGCTACACCTTC
NA | TRBJ2-3 | TRBV15 | NA | CATSRDRGAEGSTDTQYF | TGTGCCACCAGCAGAGATCGGGGAGCGGAGGGTAGCACAGATACGCAGTATTTT
NA | TRBJ1-1 | TRBV18 | TRBD1 | CASSLVQGAEAFF | TGTGCCAGCTCACTAGTTCAGGGGGCTGAAGCTTTCTTT
NA | TRBJ2-5 | TRBV11-2 | NA | CASSLDLGHQETQYF | TGTGCCAGCAGCTTAGATCTAGGGCACCAAGAGACCCAGTACTTC
once | TRBJ2-2 | TRBV6-1 | NA | CASSEDTGNTGELFF | TGTGCCAGCAGTGAAGATACAGGGAACACCGGGGAGCTGTTTTTT
NA | TRBJ2-1 | TRBV3-1/TRBV3-2 | TRBD1 | CASRGAGTGGLNEQFF | TGTGCCAGCAGGGGGGCCGGGACAGGGGGCTTAAATGAGCAGTTCTTC